This T cell receptor (beta chain) appears in the sequencing data of a study of Ad26.COV2.S vaccination and SARS-CoV-2 variants. About the research overall: Participants got Ad26.COV2.S intramuscularly, once or twice 56 days apart. Study conclusions and caveats: It was found that vaccine and placebo recipients had similar non-spike TCR breadth. Possible underestimation of total T cell responses by the TCR breadth and depth analyses was noted.

This clone was observed a single time. The antigen is unknown. Treatment indicated: around 19 received Ad26.COV2.S at low or high dose, single or two shots; about five received placebo; per-sample allocation not given. Collection of the samples took place on day 63 after the first injection of vaccine or placebo. Libraries were prepared by immunoSEQ multiplex PCR; TCRdb keeps only in-frame clonotypes and omits some of them. The sample lists 410,000 or so clones, roughly 90% seen once, with about 1.7% in the top ten. This clonotype was sampled from a person between 18 and 65 years old who received the Ad26.COV2.S COVID-19 vaccine or a placebo. The specimen comprised peripheral blood, sampled in a trial of Ad26.COV2.S vaccine versus placebo.

Here the CDR3 reads CASTPLRPGDGETQYF. The CDR3 DNA reads TGTGCCAGCACTCCCCTTCGGCCAGGGGACGGAGAGACCCAGTACTTC. The chain uses TRBV27 and TRBJ2-5, with TRBD1 as a possible D gene (6 bases). CDR3 size: 16 residues. Trimming removed 7 bases at V and 4 bases at J, with 22 bases between. Germline V CDR1 and CDR2: MNHEY, SMNVEV (reference sequence).